The 21 T cell receptor beta chains in this list originate from one sample, sequenced in a study of blood T cell repertoires in COVID-19 (dated by TCRdb to about 2020). The method was the immunoSEQ multiplex PCR assay. As stored in TCRdb, this immuneACCESS dataset retains in-frame rearrangements with V and J assigned. A fraction of the clones does not appear; measured against another copy, unresolved V genes explain less than half of the discrepancy, and the remainder lacks a known reason. The table for this sample lists about 130,000 clones; 90% of them were counted only once. The ten largest make up around 3.6% of the sample. The sample consisted of peripheral blood. These receptors came from a middle-aged man with active COVID-19.

V usage is TRBV7-9 and J usage is TRBJ2-1, with 9 nucleotides matching TRBD2. The CDR3 runs 16 residues. V shed 5 bases, J shed 4 bases, and the junction held 9 bases outside the gene matches. Looked up from germline, CDR1 is SEHNR and CDR2 is FQNEAQ (reference sequence). As DNA, the CDR3 is TGTGCCAGCAGCCCGGCGGCGGGGGGGGCATACAATGAGCAGTTCTTC. Its protein is CASSPAAGGAYNEQFF. Looking up the rest from reference TRBV7-9 and TRBJ2-1 gives the full variable domain: DTGVSQNPRHKITKRGQNVTFRCDPISEHNRLYWYRQTLGQGPEFLTYFQNEAQLEKSRLLSDRFSAERPKGSFSTLEIQRTEQGDSAMYLCASSPAAGGAYNEQFFGPGTRLTVL.

The table lists this clone with a few counts. CDR3 loop: CASSQALDTQPQHF. The CDR3 nucleotides read TGCGCCAGCAGCCAAGCATTGGACACCCAGCCCCAGCATTTT. The rearrangement joins TRBV4-1 to TRBJ1-5; D perhaps matches TRBD1 (5 bases). The CDR3 covers 14 residues. With 1 base removed from V and 7 bases from J, the gap between germline ends came to 11 bases. CDR1 and CDR2 from the germline V gene are MGHRA and YSYEKL.

This clone came up once. The chain links TRBV11-3 to TRBJ1-1; 10 bases are shared with TRBD1. V shed 5 bases and J 5 bases; nucleotides not matched to a gene: 5. This CDR3 contains 14 residues. CDR1 is SGHNT and CDR2 is YENEEA in the germline V gene. CDR3 nucleotide sequence: TGTGCCAGCAGCCGTGGACAGGGGGGGACTGAAGCTTTCTTT. Its translation is CASSRGQGGTEAFF.

This clone appeared once. The chain carries TRBV5-6 and TRBJ2-3, with TRBD2 matching over 9 bases. The CDR3 has 17 amino acids. J gave up 6 bases and V 0 bases, and 11 bases lay outside the gene matches. Per the germline V gene, CDR1 is SGHDT and CDR2 is YYEEEE. For the CDR3, the DNA is TGTGCCAGCAGCTTGGGCCGTTTGCGGGGGGGCCCGGATACGCAGTATTTT. This gives the protein CASSLGRLRGGPDTQYF.

The chain joins TRBV23-1 to TRBJ2-7; possibly TRBD2 for D (5 bases). TRBV23-1 is noted as an ORF with a role that remains uncertain. The V gene lost 0 bases and the J gene lost 3 bases, with 15 bases spanning the gap. This CDR3 comprises 16 residues. The CDR3 DNA is TGCGCCAGCAGTCAATCTCCCCCCGGGGTTCTCTACGAGCAGTACGTC. It translates to CASSQSPPGVLYEQYV.

The CDR3, as DNA: TGTGCCAGCAGCCAAGGGAGCGGCAGCTCCTACAATGAGCAGTTCTTC. This sequence encodes CASSQGSGSSYNEQFF. The V call is TRBV3-1 (or the pseudogene TRBV3-2), the J call TRBJ2-1, with D perhaps matching TRBD2 (5 bases). The CDR3 contains 16 residues. Germline V gene sequence: CDR1 LGHDT, CDR2 YNNKEL (reference sequence). Trimming cost V 1 base and J 0 bases, with 10 bases left between them.

The chain links TRBV15 to TRBJ2-5; 11 bases line up with TRBD2. CDR3 length: 18 residues. Looked up from germline, CDR1 is LNHNV and CDR2 is YYDKDF (reference sequence). The junction had 10 bases not matched to a gene; V was cut back by 1 base and J by 3 bases. CDR3 nucleotide sequence: TGTGCCACCAGCAGAGGGGCCCAATTACTAGCGGGGGAAGAGACCCAGTACTTC. Its translation: CATSRGAQLLAGEETQYF. Supplemented by reference TRBV15 and TRBJ2-5, the full variable domain reads DAMVIQNPRYQVTQFGKPVTLSCSQTLNHNVMYWYQQKSSQAPKLLFHYYDKDFNNEADTPDNFQSRRPNTSFCFLDIRSPGLGDTAMYLCATSRGAQLLAGEETQYFGPGTRLLVL.

The chain is built from TRBV10-1 and TRBJ2-3, with a possible D match to TRBD2 (6 bases). The V end was cut by 2 bases, the J end by 0 bases, with 12 bases between. The CDR3 covers 16 residues. The germline V gene encodes CDR1 WNHNN and CDR2 SYGVQD (reference sequence). The CDR3: CASSEPPGTSTDTQYF. CDR3 coding DNA: TGCGCCAGCAGTGAGCCTCCCGGGACTAGCACAGATACGCAGTATTTT.

V gene TRBV7-3 combines with J gene TRBJ2-3; 9 nucleotides agree with TRBD2. Germline loops: CDR1 SGHTA, CDR2 FQGTGA. V trimming: 2 bases; J trimming: 7 bases; junction bases outside the gene matches: 7. This CDR3 comprises 15 residues. The CDR3 sequence is CASSLGLAGTNTQYF. DNA for the CDR3: TGTGCCAGCAGCTTAGGCCTAGCGGGGACAAATACGCAGTATTTT. Drawing the rest from reference TRBV7-3 and TRBJ2-3, the complete variable domain is GAGVSQTPSNKVTEKGKYVELRCDPISGHTALYWYRQSLGQGPEFLIYFQGTGAADDSGLPNDRFFAVRPEGSVSTLKIQRTERGDSAVYLCASSLGLAGTNTQYFGPGTRLTVL.

The genes are TRBV12-3 or TRBV12-4 and TRBJ2-7; D unclear. The CDR3 length is 11 residues. V was cut by 3 bases and J by 6 bases, with 6 bases left in between. The CDR3 here is CASSLMSEQYF. The CDR3 DNA reads TGTGCCAGCAGTTTGATGAGCGAGCAGTACTTC.

The gene calls are TRBV6-6 and TRBJ1-1, with a possible D match to TRBD1 (6 bases). The CDR3 extends over 17 amino acids. The V gene's germline CDR1 is MNHNY and CDR2 SVGAGI (reference sequence). V was shortened by 5 bases and J by 0 bases, with 19 bases between the two germline ends. CDR3 in DNA: TGTGCCAGCAGTCCCACTCGGGGGGGCCTCATGAACACTGAAGCTTTCTTT. Its translation: CASSPTRGGLMNTEAFF.

The J gene is TRBJ2-6, the V gene TRBV24-1; D ambiguous. The CDR3 covers 16 residues. V was clipped by 7 bases and J by 0 bases, with 12 bases between them. Germline V lookup: CDR1 KGHDR, CDR2 SFDVKD. CDR3 in DNA: TGTGCCACCAGCGGTACCCCGTACTCTGGGGCCAACGTCCTGACTTTC. Its protein is CATSGTPYSGANVLTF.

This chain links TRBV6-1 with TRBJ2-6, with D perhaps matching TRBD1 (6 bases). The V end was cut by 2 bases, the J end by 0 bases, with 11 bases between. Per the germline V gene, CDR1 is MNHNS and CDR2 is SASEGT. This CDR3 contains 17 residues. CDR3 DNA sequence: TGTGCCAGCAGTGAAATGGTCAGGGGCTCTGGGGCCAACGTCCTGACTTTC. As protein: CASSEMVRGSGANVLTF.

This sequence joins TRBV5-1 and TRBJ2-1; possibly TRBD2 for D (7 bases). The CDR3 is 16 amino acids. The V end was cut by 4 bases, the J end by 2 bases, with 16 bases between. CDR1 and CDR2 (germline): SGHRS, YFSETQ. This CDR3 reads CASSPGGSVPYNEQFF. CDR3 in DNA: TGCGCCAGCAGCCCGGGGGGCAGCGTACCCTACAATGAGCAGTTCTTC. Drawing the rest from reference TRBV5-1 and TRBJ2-1, the complete variable domain is KAGVTQTPRYLIKTRGQQVTLSCSPISGHRSVSWYQQTPGQGLQFLFEYFSETQRNKGNFPGRFSGRQFSNSRSEMNVSTLELGDSALYLCASSPGGSVPYNEQFFGPGTRLTVL.

The chain joins TRBV29-1 to TRBJ1-2; possible D gene TRBD1, 6 bases. Germline CDR1 SQVTM, CDR2 ANQGSEA. CDR3 length: 14 amino acids. The V and J ends lost 2 bases and 3 bases respectively, with 13 bases between them. The CDR3 DNA sequence: TGCAGCGTTGAACCTACAGGGATCCACTATGGCTACACCTTC. Protein: CSVEPTGIHYGYTF.

The rearrangement joins TRBV6-5 to TRBJ1-2; TRBD1 aligns across 7 bases. Germline V gene lookup returns CDR1 MNHEY and CDR2 SVGAGI. The J segment lost 8 bases and the V segment lost 2 bases, leaving 8 bases of the junction unmatched. The CDR3 totals 14 residues. The CDR3 DNA reads TGTGCCAGCAGTTACACAGGACAGGCCGTGGGCTACACCTTC. It is translated as CASSYTGQAVGYTF.

This clone was recorded only once. V and J are TRBV7-9 and TRBJ1-2; D possibly corresponds to TRBD1 (6 bases). There are 14 residues in the CDR3. V was clipped by 5 bases and J by 8 bases, with 18 bases between them. The germline gives CDR1 SEHNR, CDR2 FQNEAQ (reference sequence). The CDR3: CASSIRQDLEGYTF. The CDR3 bases are TGTGCCAGCAGCATAAGACAGGACCTAGAAGGCTACACCTTC. Variable domain in full (rest from reference TRBV7-9 and TRBJ1-2): DTGVSQNPRHKITKRGQNVTFRCDPISEHNRLYWYRQTLGQGPEFLTYFQNEAQLEKSRLLSDRFSAERPKGSFSTLEIQRTEQGDSAMYLCASSIRQDLEGYTFGSGTRLTVV.

The V gene is TRBV5-1, the J gene TRBJ1-4; D may be TRBD1 (5 bases). Germline CDR1 and CDR2: SGHRS and YFSETQ. This CDR3 has 15 amino acids. V dropped 2 bases and J dropped 4 bases, with 12 bases sitting between them. CDR3 region: CASSFGDSLNEKLFF. In DNA form, the CDR3 reads TGCGCCAGCAGCTTCGGAGACAGCCTTAATGAAAAACTGTTTTTT.

V and J are TRBV2 and TRBJ1-5; 9 positions agree with TRBD1. V was pared by 8 bases and J by 6 bases, with 8 bases of the junction left unmatched. The CDR3 spans 14 residues. The germline V gene encodes CDR1 SNHLY and CDR2 FYNNEI. Here the CDR3 reads CASALQGAIQPQHF. The CDR3 DNA sequence: TGTGCCAGCGCCCTACAGGGGGCGATTCAGCCCCAGCATTTT. The full variable domain, in which reference TRBV2 and TRBJ1-5 provide the parts outside the CDR3, is EPEVTQTPSHQVTQMGQEVILRCVPISNHLYFYWYRQILGQKVEFLVSFYNNEISEKSEIFDDQFSVERPDGSNFTLKIRSTKLEDSAMYFCASALQGAIQPQHFGDGTRLSIL.

The chain joins TRBV10-2 to TRBJ2-1, with D tentatively TRBD2 (6 bases). The ends were cut back, 6 bases at V and 0 bases at J, with 18 bases in the middle. Germline values: CDR1 WSHSY, CDR2 SAAADI. The CDR3 has 17 amino acids. CDR3: CASSLPPSASSYNEQFF. For the CDR3, the DNA is TGCGCCAGCAGCCTACCTCCTAGCGCGAGCTCCTACAATGAGCAGTTCTTC.

For the CDR3, the DNA is TGTGCCACCAGCAGAGATCTTAGGGGAACAGGCAATCAGCCCCAGCATTTT. Protein: CATSRDLRGTGNQPQHF. This sequence joins TRBV15 and TRBJ1-5; D may be TRBD1 (5 bases). The germline V gene has CDR1 LNHNV and CDR2 YYDKDF (reference sequence). V was clipped by 0 bases and J by 2 bases, with 14 bases between them. The CDR3 loop spans 17 amino acids.